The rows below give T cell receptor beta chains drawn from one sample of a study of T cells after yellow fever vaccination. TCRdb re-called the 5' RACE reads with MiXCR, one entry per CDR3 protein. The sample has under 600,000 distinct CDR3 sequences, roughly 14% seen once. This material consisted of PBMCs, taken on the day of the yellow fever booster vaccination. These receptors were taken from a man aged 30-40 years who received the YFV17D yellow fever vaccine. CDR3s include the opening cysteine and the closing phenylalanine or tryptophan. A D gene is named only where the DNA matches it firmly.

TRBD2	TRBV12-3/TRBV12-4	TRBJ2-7	CASTRLAEEVYEQYF
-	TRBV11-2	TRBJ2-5	CASSLDGTRETQYF
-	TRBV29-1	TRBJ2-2	CSAGQGRDTGELFF
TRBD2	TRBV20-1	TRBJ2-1	CSAKTSGRANEQFF
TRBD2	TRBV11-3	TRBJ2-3	CASSCLGLASTDTQYF
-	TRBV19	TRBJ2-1	CASNSVGRVSSYNEQFF
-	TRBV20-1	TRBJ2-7	CSWGRAGAPYEQYF
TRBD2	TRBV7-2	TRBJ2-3	CASSPKTSGRGGTDTQYF
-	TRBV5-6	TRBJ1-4	CASRARGGNEKLFF
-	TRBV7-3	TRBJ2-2	CASSIGLTGELFF
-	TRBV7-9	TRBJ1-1	CASGRQDRWTEAFF
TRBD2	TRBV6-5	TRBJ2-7	CASSYGTTEYEQYF
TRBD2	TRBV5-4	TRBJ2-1	CASSPAYSGRAGEQFF
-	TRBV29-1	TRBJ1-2	CSVGGEYGYTF
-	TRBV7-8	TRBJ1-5	CASRRDYSNQPQHF
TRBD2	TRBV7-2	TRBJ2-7	CASSFISGLARYEQYF
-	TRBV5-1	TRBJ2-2	CASFPGAGVGELFF
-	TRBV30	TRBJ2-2	CAWGTGELFF
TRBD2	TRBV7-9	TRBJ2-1	CASSRASGLSDEQFF
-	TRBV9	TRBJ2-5	CASSVASGPYQETQYF
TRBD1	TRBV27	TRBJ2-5	CASRPTGGETQYF
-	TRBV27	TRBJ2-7	CASSYQASYEQYF